The text below deals with one T cell receptor (beta chain). Its antigen is unknown. This sample was taken from a study of blood T cells in healthy people across ages. Primers used in a second PCR of about 7 to 11 cycles were a sample-barcoded 5' primer and a J-beta primer mix. From the 5' RACE reads, TCRdb called clonotypes with MiXCR, one entry per CDR3 protein. The data show 890,000 or so distinct CDR3 sequences, about 62% seen once. Study-wide results and limits: Possibly, changes in expanded clonotypes were confounded because donor CMV status was unknown. Fewer expanded clones and more diversity marked long-lived versus aged donors.

The sequence derives from a man aged 25 to 40 in good health. Input material: blood.

The CDR3 loop reads CASSLEGVNIQYF. DNA for the CDR3: TGCGCCAGCAGCTTGGAGGGTGTCAACATTCAGTACTTC. The chain couples TRBV5-1 to TRBJ2-4, with unresolved D. Germline CDR1 SGHRS, CDR2 YFSETQ. There are 13 residues in the CDR3. V gave up 0 bases and J gave up 7 bases, with 8 bases separating them.